These 14 T cell receptor beta chains share one sample of origin, sequenced in a study of neurological immune-mediated disorders. MiXCR, run by TCRdb on the 5' RACE reads, gives a single entry per CDR3 protein. The repertoire has tens of thousands of distinct CDR3 sequences, less than 8.5% of them found once; the top ten carry 4.4%. The sequencing sample was made of PBMCs. The receptors stem from a woman in her thirties or forties in good health.

This clonotype was detected ten times or more. The rearrangement links TRBV20-1 to TRBJ2-4, with TRBD2 identical over 8 bases. V was clipped by 2 bases and J by 8 bases; unmatched bases: 8. CDR1 and CDR2 (germline): DFQATT, SNEGSKA (reference sequence). This CDR3 is 14 amino acids long. CDR3 sequence (DNA): TGCAGTGCTAGACCGGGGGGGGGCACGGACATTCAGTACTTC. Its translation is CSARPGGGTDIQYF.

This clonotype was seen at least ten times. The chain has TRBV5-4 and TRBJ2-3, with no clear D. Germline V gene sequence: CDR1 SGHNT, CDR2 YYREEE (reference sequence). The V gene lost 4 bases and the J gene lost 1 base, with 13 bases spanning the gap. The CDR3 is made up of 15 amino acids. CDR3 loop: CASSPNLLRTDTQYF. The CDR3 DNA follows: TGTGCCAGCAGCCCAAACCTCTTACGCACAGATACGCAGTATTTT.

This clonotype was detected many times. The chain links TRBV11-2 to TRBJ2-1; a possible D gene is TRBD2 (5 bases). The V gene's germline CDR1 is SGHAT and CDR2 FQNNGV. V was clipped by 1 base and J by 0 bases, with 10 bases between them. The CDR3 is made up of 16 amino acids. CDR3 region: CASSLGPGSSYNEQFF. CDR3 coding DNA: TGTGCCAGCAGCTTAGGGCCGGGGAGCTCCTACAATGAGCAGTTCTTC.

In its sample, this clonotype ranks as medium-sized (0.01 to 0.1%). The chain recombines TRBV20-1 with TRBJ2-7; 8 bases map to TRBD1. The CDR3 is 16 residues long. V lost 6 bases and J lost 3; bases outside the gene matches: 16. The germline gives CDR1 DFQATT, CDR2 SNEGSKA (reference sequence). CDR3 residues: CSAPKRPGQEGYEQYF. CDR3 nucleotides: TGCAGTGCGCCCAAAAGACCGGGACAGGAGGGCTACGAGCAGTACTTC.

In this sample, this clonotype turned up many times. V and J are TRBV12-3 or TRBV12-4 and TRBJ1-1, with a possible D match to TRBD1 (5 bases). The CDR3 spans 16 residues. Trimming cost V 2 bases and J 5 bases, with 18 bases left between them. The CDR3 sequence is CASSLWSARAGTEAFF. Written as DNA, the CDR3 is TGTGCCAGCAGTTTATGGTCTGCCAGGGCGGGAACTGAAGCTTTCTTT.

The chain carries TRBV6-5 and TRBJ1-2, with unresolved D. The CDR3 is 15 residues long. CDR1 is MNHEY, CDR2 SVGAGI, per germline. The V and J ends lost 0 bases and 2 bases respectively, with 10 bases between them. The CDR3 spells CASSYSGIDNYGYTF. CDR3 nucleotide sequence: TGTGCCAGCAGTTACTCAGGGATAGACAACTATGGCTACACCTTC.

The CDR3 spells CASSYSGGRSEKLFF. CDR3 bases: TGTGCCAGCAGTTACTCGGGAGGGAGGAGTGAAAAACTGTTTTTT. This chain connects TRBV6-6 to TRBJ1-4; D is unresolved. V was clipped by 0 bases and J by 7 bases, with 12 bases between them. The length of the CDR3 is 15 residues. Germline V gives CDR1 MNHNY, CDR2 SVGAGI (reference sequence).

This clonotype was recorded many times. The rearrangement joins TRBV4-1 to TRBJ1-5, with 7 bases identical to TRBD1. Germline CDR1 is MGHRA and CDR2 is YSYEKL. The V segment lost 0 bases and the J segment 4 bases; nucleotides outside the gene matches: 3. The CDR3 totals 15 residues. CDR3 nucleotide sequence: TGCGCCAGCAGCCAAGAGCTGACAGGGAATCAGCCCCAGCATTTT. This sequence encodes CASSQELTGNQPQHF.

This chain uses TRBV10-2 with TRBJ2-1; tentatively, D is TRBD2 (5 bases). The CDR3 is made up of 13 amino acids. V was cut by 6 bases and J by 0 bases, with 6 bases left in between. Germline lookup yields CDR1 WSHSY and CDR2 SAAADI. The chain's CDR3 is CASSGDSYNEQFF. CDR3 nucleotide sequence: TGCGCCAGCAGCGGGGACTCCTACAATGAGCAGTTCTTC.

This clonotype was picked up many times. V and J are TRBV18 and TRBJ1-1; 9 nucleotides match TRBD1. V shed 6 bases and J 7 bases; nucleotides not matched to a gene: 12. This CDR3 is 15 amino acids long. Germline V gene data show CDR1 as KGHSH and CDR2 as LQKENI. In DNA, the CDR3 is TGTGCCAGCTCCCCAAGGACAGGGGTGAAGGGTGAAGCTTTCTTT. Translation gives CASSPRTGVKGEAFF.

The table lists this clonotype with many counts. The V call is TRBV12-3 or TRBV12-4, the J call TRBJ2-5; 8 positions agree with TRBD2. V lost 10 bases, J lost 2 bases, and 3 bases stayed unmatched. This CDR3 comprises 12 residues. The CDR3 nucleotides read TGTGCCACAGGACTAGCTCAAGAGACCCAGTACTTC. Its translation is CATGLAQETQYF.

The sample holds many counts of this clonotype. CDR3 sequence: CASSSRDSSYEQYF. DNA of the CDR3: TGTGCCAGCAGCTCGCGGGACAGCTCCTACGAGCAGTACTTC. The chain has TRBV28 and TRBJ2-7; D is perhaps TRBD1 (7 bases). V lost 6 bases and J lost 0, with 12 bases in between. Germline V CDR1 and CDR2: MDHEN, SYDVKM. The length of the CDR3 is 14 residues. Full variable domain (outside the CDR3, taken from reference TRBV28 and TRBJ2-7): DVKVTQSSRYLVKRTGEKVFLECVQDMDHENMFWYRQDPGLGLRLIYFSYDVKMKEKGDIPEGYSVSREKKERFSLILESASTNQTSMYLCASSSRDSSYEQYFGPGTRLTVT.

This clonotype was seen repeatedly, ten times or more. V and J are TRBV5-1 and TRBJ2-1; 7 bases are shared with TRBD1. This CDR3 spans 16 amino acids. From germline, CDR1 is SGHRS and CDR2 YFSETQ. V lost 0 bases to trimming and J lost 3 bases; unmatched junction nucleotides: 6. The CDR3, as DNA: TGCGCCAGCAGCTTGGAGGGGGCCCTGGGCTACAATGAGCAGTTCTTC. Protein product: CASSLEGALGYNEQFF.

This clonotype was observed many times. The rearrangement links TRBV3-1 to TRBJ1-2; 9 bases are a match to TRBD1. CDR3 length equals 15 residues. Germline CDR1 and CDR2: LGHDT and YNNKEL (reference sequence). The junction had 7 bases not matched to a gene; V was cut back by 1 base and J by 7 bases. CDR3 protein: CASSQGNRGQGGYTF. The CDR3 DNA reads as TGTGCCAGCAGCCAAGGGAACAGGGGGCAAGGTGGCTACACCTTC.